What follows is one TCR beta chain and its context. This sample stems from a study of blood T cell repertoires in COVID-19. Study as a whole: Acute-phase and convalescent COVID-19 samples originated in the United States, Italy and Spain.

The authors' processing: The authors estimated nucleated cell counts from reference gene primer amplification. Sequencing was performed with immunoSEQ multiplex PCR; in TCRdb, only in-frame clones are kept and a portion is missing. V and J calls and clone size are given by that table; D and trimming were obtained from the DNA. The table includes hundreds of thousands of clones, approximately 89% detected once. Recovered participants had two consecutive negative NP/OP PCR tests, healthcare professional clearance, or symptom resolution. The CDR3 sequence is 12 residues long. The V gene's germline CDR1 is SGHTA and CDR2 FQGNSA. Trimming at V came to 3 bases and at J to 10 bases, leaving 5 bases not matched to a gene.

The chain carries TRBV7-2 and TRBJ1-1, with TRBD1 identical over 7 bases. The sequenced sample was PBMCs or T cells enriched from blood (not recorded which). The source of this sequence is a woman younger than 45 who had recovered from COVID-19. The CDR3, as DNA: TGTGCCAGCAGCTTCGACAGGGCGGGAGCTTTCTTT. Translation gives CASSFDRAGAFF.